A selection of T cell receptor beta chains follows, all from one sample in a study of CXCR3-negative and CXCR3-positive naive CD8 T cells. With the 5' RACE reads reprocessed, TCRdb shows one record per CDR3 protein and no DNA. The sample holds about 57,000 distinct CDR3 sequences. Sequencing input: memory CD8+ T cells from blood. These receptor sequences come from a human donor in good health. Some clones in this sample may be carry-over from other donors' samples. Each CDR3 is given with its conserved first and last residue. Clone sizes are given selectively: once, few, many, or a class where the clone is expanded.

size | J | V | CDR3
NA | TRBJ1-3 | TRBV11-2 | CASSPIEDTIYF
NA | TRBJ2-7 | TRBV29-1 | CSVEDTEDEQYF
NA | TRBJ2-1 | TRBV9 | CASSVAEPGDPLYNEQFF
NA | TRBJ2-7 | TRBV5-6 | CASSSDSYEQYF
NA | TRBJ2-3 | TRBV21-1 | CASSKGNRALTDTQYF
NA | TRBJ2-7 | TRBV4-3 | CASSQDLPYEQYF
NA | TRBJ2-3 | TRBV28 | CASSLATSGYGTDTQYF
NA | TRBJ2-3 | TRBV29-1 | CSVPRDNTDTQYF
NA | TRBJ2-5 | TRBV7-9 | CASSLARTGVEETQYF
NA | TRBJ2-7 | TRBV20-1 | CSARGLSYEQYF
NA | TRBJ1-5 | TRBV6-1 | CASSDGTGSNQPQHF
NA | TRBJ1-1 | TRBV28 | CASSPVEGRTEAFF
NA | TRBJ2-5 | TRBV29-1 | CSVYWDTHQETQYF
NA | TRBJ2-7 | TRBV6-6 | CASRSQYGSTNEQYF
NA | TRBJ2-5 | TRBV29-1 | CSVEYRAQETQYF
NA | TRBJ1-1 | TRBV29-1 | CSIPRGAEAFF
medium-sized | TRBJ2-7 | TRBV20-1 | CSARDSGTSGPPYEQYF
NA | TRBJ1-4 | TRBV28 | CASSPGQGAYEKLFF
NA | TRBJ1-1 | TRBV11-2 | CASSLDAGLNTEAFF
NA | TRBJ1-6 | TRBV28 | CASSSRQELNSPLHF
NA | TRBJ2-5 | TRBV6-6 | CASTHQETQYF
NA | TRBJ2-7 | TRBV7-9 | CASSGRDRVTYEQYF
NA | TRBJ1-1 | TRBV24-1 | CATREGAGTEAFF
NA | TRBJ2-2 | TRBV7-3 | CASSLLPTGNTGELFF